A single sample gave rise to the 32 T cell receptor beta chains below, sequenced in a study of blood T cell repertoires in COVID-19. Using immunoSEQ multiplex PCR, the repertoire was profiled, and TCRdb retains in-frame clones only, with some absent. Of about 58,000 clones in the sample, 70% to 90% were seen once. Sequenced input: peripheral blood. The receptors were gathered from a man aged 55-75 years with acute or convalescent COVID-19.

V and J are TRBV7-8 and TRBJ2-2, with 9 bases fitting TRBD2. Trimming removed 5 bases from V and 7 bases from J; junction bases left unmatched: 11. Germline CDR1 SGHVS, CDR2 FQNEAQ. This CDR3 region has 16 residues. The DNA for the CDR3 is TGTGCCAGCAGCCCTCGGACTAGCGAGAGCAGCGGGGAGCTGTTTTTT. This translates into CASSPRTSESSGELFF. Filled out from reference TRBV7-8 and TRBJ2-2, the complete variable domain reads GAGVSQSPRYKVAKRGQDVALRCDPISGHVSLFWYQQALGQGPEFLTYFQNEAQLDKSGLPSDRFFAERPEGSVSTLKIQRTQQEDSAVYLCASSPRTSESSGELFFGEGSRLTVL.

This clone was seen a handful of times. This chain links TRBV10-3 with TRBJ2-7; 8 bases match TRBD2. The CDR3 is 14 residues long. J was trimmed by 3 bases and V by 8 bases; bases with no gene match: 9. Germline lookup yields CDR1 ENHRY and CDR2 SYGVKD. Here the CDR3 DNA reads TGTGCCATCTCGGTTTCCGGGGGGGACTACGAGCAGTACTTC. Amino acids: CAISVSGGDYEQYF.

The rearrangement links TRBV28 to TRBJ2-5; 9 nucleotides align to TRBD1. The ends lost 6 bases at V and 5 bases at J; junction bases unmatched: 4. The germline CDR1 and CDR2 sequences are MDHEN and SYDVKM. The CDR3 covers 13 residues. In DNA form, the CDR3 reads TGTGCCAGCAGGACAGGGGGACGGGAGACCCAGTACTTC. Protein product: CASRTGGRETQYF.

The chain joins TRBV6-5 to TRBJ1-5, with 8 bases identical to TRBD1. This CDR3 spans 15 amino acids. V trimming: 5 bases; J trimming: 5 bases; junction bases outside the gene matches: 8. Germline V CDR1 and CDR2: MNHEY, SVGAGI. CDR3 amino acids: CASSRRTGGDQPQHF. CDR3 DNA: TGTGCCAGCAGTAGACGAACAGGGGGAGATCAGCCCCAGCATTTT.

The chain is built from TRBV28 and TRBJ1-6, with 7 positions matching TRBD1. V lost 4 bases, J lost 9 bases, and 9 bases stayed unmatched. This CDR3 has 15 amino acids. Germline values: CDR1 MDHEN, CDR2 SYDVKM. CDR3 region: CASSSSTGVGSPLHF. Here the CDR3 DNA reads TGTGCCAGCAGTTCCTCAACAGGGGTAGGTTCACCCCTCCACTTT.

The chain has TRBV7-9 and TRBJ1-2; D gene uncertain. CDR1 and CDR2 from the germline V gene are SEHNR and FQNEAQ (reference sequence). The CDR3 is made up of 15 amino acids. V was pared by 1 base and J by 7 bases, with 16 bases between. The CDR3 DNA reads TGTGCCAGCAGCTTAGACGGCATGACTCACCCTGGCTACACCTTC. Its protein is CASSLDGMTHPGYTF.

The CDR3 sequence is CASSQEPSGQYNEQFF. DNA for the CDR3: TGTGCCAGCAGCCAAGAACCCAGCGGGCAGTACAATGAGCAGTTCTTC. This rearrangement joins TRBV4-2 to TRBJ2-1, with a weak D call TRBD2 (6 bases). Trimming removed 0 bases at V and 4 bases at J, with 13 bases between. Germline lookup yields CDR1 LGHNA and CDR2 YNFKEQ. CDR3 length: 16 residues.

This clone was recorded only once. The chain couples TRBV29-1 to TRBJ2-1; 7 nucleotides match TRBD1. The CDR3 spans 13 residues. CDR1 is SQVTM, CDR2 ANQGSEA, per germline. Trimming took 6 bases from V and 1 from J; bases not matched to a gene: 3. CDR3 sequence (DNA): TGCAGCGTCAGGGGGAGTTCCTACAATGAGCAGTTCTTC. Amino acid sequence: CSVRGSSYNEQFF.

Notes on this clone: This same CDR3 is encoded by further DNA sequences in the sample. This chain links TRBV7-2 with TRBJ1-2, with TRBD1 matching 9 bases. Unmatched junction bases numbered 1, after V lost 3 bases and J lost 5 bases. Looked up from germline, CDR1 is SGHTA and CDR2 is FQGNSA. The CDR3 covers 13 residues. CDR3 sequence: CASSLTGGYGYTF. DNA of the CDR3: TGTGCCAGCAGCTTGACAGGGGGTTATGGCTACACCTTC.

The rearrangement links TRBV28 to TRBJ2-7, with 15 bases fitting TRBD2. Looked up from germline, CDR1 is MDHEN and CDR2 is SYDVKM. V lost 1 base to trimming and J lost 4 bases; unmatched junction nucleotides: 5. The CDR3 has 17 amino acids. Written as DNA, the CDR3 is TGTGCCAGCAGTTTATTGTCGGGGACTAGCGGGAGGTACGAGCAGTACTTC. Protein sequence: CASSLLSGTSGRYEQYF. Full variable domain (missing parts from reference TRBV28 and TRBJ2-7): DVKVTQSSRYLVKRTGEKVFLECVQDMDHENMFWYRQDPGLGLRLIYFSYDVKMKEKGDIPEGYSVSREKKERFSLILESASTNQTSMYLCASSLLSGTSGRYEQYFGPGTRLTVT.

The chain uses TRBV27 and TRBJ1-2; TRBD1 is a possible D gene (5 bases). The CDR3 runs 15 residues. CDR1 and CDR2 from the germline V gene are MNHEY and SMNVEV (reference sequence). V lost 6 bases, J lost 0 bases, and 14 bases lay in between. CDR3 sequence: CASRESSRANYGYTF. The CDR3 nucleotides are TGTGCCAGCAGGGAATCCTCCAGGGCTAACTATGGCTACACCTTC.

In DNA form, the CDR3 reads TGTGCCAGTAGTATTTCTGGGAGCAATGAGCAGTTCTTC. Translation: CASSISGSNEQFF. The chain couples TRBV19 to TRBJ2-1; possibly TRBD2 for D (5 bases). The V gene lost 3 bases and the J gene lost 6 bases, with 9 bases spanning the gap. Looked up from germline, CDR1 is LNHDA and CDR2 is SQIVND (reference sequence). This CDR3 region has 13 residues.

This chain links TRBV5-1 with TRBJ2-3, with a weak D call TRBD2 (6 bases). The germline gives CDR1 SGHRS, CDR2 YFSETQ. This CDR3 comprises 17 residues. V was pared by 0 bases and J by 0 bases, with 14 bases between. The CDR3 is CASSLGFSSASTDTQYF. CDR3 sequence (DNA): TGCGCCAGCAGCTTGGGATTCTCTAGCGCCAGCACAGATACGCAGTATTTT.

Only one count was recorded for this clone. The chain links TRBV7-2 to TRBJ1-1; 7 bases map to TRBD1. V was pared by 3 bases and J by 5 bases, with 3 bases of the junction left unmatched. The CDR3 runs 13 residues. Germline assignment: CDR1 SGHTA and CDR2 FQGNSA. DNA for the CDR3: TGTGCCAGCAGCTTTAGGGGGCTTACTGAAGCTTTCTTT. It translates to CASSFRGLTEAFF.

J is TRBJ1-1 and V is TRBV29-1, with D perhaps matching TRBD1 (6 bases). V was shortened by 7 bases and J by 4 bases, with 16 bases between the two germline ends. The CDR3 is made up of 13 amino acids. From germline, CDR1 is SQVTM and CDR2 ANQGSEA. CDR3 region: CSAEGGLGTEAFF. Here the CDR3 DNA reads TGCAGCGCAGAGGGGGGGTTGGGCACTGAAGCTTTCTTT.

This sequence joins TRBV9 and TRBJ2-2, with 8 positions matching TRBD2. Germline CDR1 is SGDLS and CDR2 is YYNGEE. The V gene end was trimmed by 4 bases and the J gene end by 7 bases; junction bases not matched to a gene: 9. The CDR3 sequence is 15 residues long. The CDR3 protein is CASSPGGSTSGELFF. CDR3 nucleotide sequence: TGTGCCAGCAGCCCGGGGGGGTCGACCAGCGGGGAGCTGTTTTTT.

The rearrangement joins TRBV6-5 to TRBJ1-6; 7 nucleotides align to TRBD1. V shed 4 bases, J shed 9 bases, and the junction held 9 bases outside the gene matches. The V gene's germline CDR1 is MNHEY and CDR2 SVGAGI. The CDR3 covers 15 residues. CDR3 nucleotides: TGTGCCAGCAGTTTAACCGGGACAGTAATTTCACCCCTCCACTTT. It translates to CASSLTGTVISPLHF.

This clone was seen a single time. The rearrangement joins TRBV10-3 to TRBJ1-2, with D maybe TRBD1 (6 bases). Germline CDR1 and CDR2: ENHRY and SYGVKD. The V gene lost 0 bases and the J gene lost 8 bases, with 10 bases spanning the gap. This CDR3 comprises 13 residues. In DNA form, the CDR3 reads TGTGCCATCAGTGAGTCGACAGGACAGGGCTACACCTTC. Translating gives CAISESTGQGYTF.

V and J are TRBV7-2 and TRBJ1-5; D unclear. V was pared by 1 base and J by 7 bases, with 11 bases between. The CDR3 totals 14 residues. Looked up from germline, CDR1 is SGHTA and CDR2 is FQGNSA. The CDR3 DNA follows: TGTGCCAGCAGCTTAGAATCGGAGTGGCAGCCCCAGCATTTT. Its translation is CASSLESEWQPQHF.

The rearrangement joins TRBV7-9 to TRBJ2-7, with 12 bases aligning to TRBD2. V trimming: 5 bases; J trimming: 6 bases; junction bases outside the gene matches: 17. The CDR3 has 18 residues. The germline gives CDR1 SEHNR, CDR2 FQNEAQ (reference sequence). The CDR3 region is CASSHAGEILAGGIEQYF. The CDR3 bases are TGTGCCAGCAGCCACGCCGGTGAAATACTAGCGGGAGGTATCGAGCAGTACTTC.

The V gene is TRBV19, the J gene TRBJ1-6, with a possible D match to TRBD1 (6 bases). Germline V gives CDR1 LNHDA, CDR2 SQIVND (reference sequence). The CDR3 covers 16 residues. Trimming stripped 5 bases from V and 8 bases from J, with 19 bases between. CDR3 sequence (DNA): TGTGCCAGTAGTGTGACAGGAACGTCGTCGGATTCACCCCTCCACTTT. This encodes CASSVTGTSSDSPLHF.

The chain has TRBV19 and TRBJ1-2; perhaps TRBD1 as D (6 bases). CDR1 is LNHDA and CDR2 is SQIVND in the germline V gene (reference sequence). The CDR3 is 16 amino acids. V shed 1 base and J shed 2 bases, with 14 bases lying between them. CDR3 loop: CASSIVPNRANYGYTF. Here the CDR3 DNA reads TGTGCCAGTAGTATAGTCCCCAACAGGGCCAACTATGGCTACACCTTC.

The genes are TRBV4-2 and TRBJ2-5; weak D call: TRBD1 (6 bases). The CDR3 has 18 amino acids. Trimming cost V 0 bases and J 1 base, with 18 bases left between them. CDR1 and CDR2 from the germline V gene are LGHNA and YNFKEQ. For the CDR3, the DNA is TGTGCCAGCAGCCAAGAGAGACAGGCCCAAGGCTTCCAAGAGACCCAGTACTTC. Protein sequence: CASSQERQAQGFQETQYF.

The gene calls are TRBV6-2 or TRBV6-3 and TRBJ2-1, with TRBD1 matching 9 bases. The CDR3 spans 21 residues. Germline V gene data show CDR1 as MNHEY and CDR2 as SVGEGT. V dropped 2 bases and J dropped 0; count of bases not matched to a gene: 17. The CDR3, as DNA: TGTGCCAGCAGTTACCCAAGGGACAGGGAATATCTAGCACTCTCCTACAATGAGCAGTTCTTC. Translated, it gives CASSYPRDREYLALSYNEQFF.

The chain combines TRBV27 with TRBJ2-1, with D tentatively TRBD1 (6 bases). Trimming took 6 bases from V and 7 from J, leaving 16 bases between them. This CDR3 region has 14 residues. CDR1 and CDR2 from the germline V gene are MNHEY and SMNVEV (reference sequence). The CDR3 loop is CASRVTGQINEQFF. In DNA form, the CDR3 reads TGTGCCAGCAGAGTAACGGGACAAATTAATGAGCAGTTCTTC.

This chain links TRBV18 with TRBJ1-4; D is unresolved. This CDR3 contains 15 residues. Germline V CDR1 and CDR2: KGHSH, LQKENI. V was cut by 3 bases and J by 2 bases, with 10 bases left in between. CDR3 protein: CASSPSGSTNEKLFF. DNA of the CDR3: TGTGCCAGCTCACCCTCCGGGAGTACTAATGAAAAACTGTTTTTT.

J is TRBJ2-5 and V is TRBV30; tentatively, D is TRBD2 (6 bases). Trimming took 2 bases from V and 2 from J, leaving 15 bases between them. The germline gives CDR1 GTSNPN, CDR2 SVGIG (reference sequence). The length of the CDR3 is 15 residues. The CDR3 DNA is TGTGCCTGGAGTCGCGGTGGGGACTTTCAAGAGACCCAGTACTTC. Encoded protein: CAWSRGGDFQETQYF.

CDR3 DNA sequence: TGTGCCAGCAGCCAAGAGGCGCTAGCGGCGATTACAGATACGCAGTATTTT. Its protein is CASSQEALAAITDTQYF. J is TRBJ2-3 and V is TRBV3-1 (or the pseudogene TRBV3-2); 7 bases are a match to TRBD2. The CDR3 is 17 residues long. Germline V gene lookup returns CDR1 LGHDT and CDR2 YNNKEL (reference sequence). Unmatched junction bases numbered 9, after V lost 0 bases and J lost 3 bases.

This rearrangement joins TRBV11-1 to TRBJ2-7; 7 bases are a match to TRBD1. Germline values: CDR1 SGHAT, CDR2 FQDESV (reference sequence). Losses at the gene ends were 5 bases for V and 5 bases for J; bases not matched to a gene: 6. This CDR3 spans 13 amino acids. The chain's CDR3 is CASSRDRGHEQYF. The CDR3 DNA reads TGTGCCAGCAGCCGGGACAGAGGCCACGAGCAGTACTTC.

This clone was seen more than once but under ten times. The chain's CDR3 is CASSQGVLADTGELFF. The CDR3 bases are TGCGCCAGCAGCCAGGGAGTATTAGCAGACACCGGGGAGCTGTTTTTT. The rearrangement joins TRBV4-1 to TRBJ2-2, with a possible D match to TRBD2 (5 bases). This CDR3 region has 16 residues. CDR1 MGHRA and CDR2 YSYEKL come from the germline V gene. V was clipped by 3 bases and J by 3 bases, with 14 bases between them.

This chain links TRBV2 with TRBJ2-1; 7 bases align to TRBD2. This CDR3 is built from 14 residues. Germline V gene sequence: CDR1 SNHLY, CDR2 FYNNEI. Trimming at V came to 6 bases and at J to 4 bases, leaving 6 bases not matched to a gene. The CDR3 reads CASSLQGLYNEQFF. CDR3 nucleotide sequence: TGTGCCAGCAGCCTCCAGGGACTATACAATGAGCAGTTCTTC.

The rearrangement links TRBV5-1 to TRBJ1-1; the D gene is possibly TRBD1 (5 bases). With 2 bases removed from V and 0 bases from J, the gap between germline ends came to 11 bases. Germline V gene sequence: CDR1 SGHRS, CDR2 YFSETQ. CDR3 length equals 15 residues. The CDR3 is CASSLPGIVNTEAFF. CDR3 sequence (DNA): TGCGCCAGCAGCTTACCAGGGATTGTGAACACTGAAGCTTTCTTT.